Presented here are 19 T cell receptor beta chains from one specimen sequenced in a study of CD8 T cells in Susac syndrome. Reverse transcription of about 0.45 to 1 ug RNA was carried out with random hexamers. TCRdb reprocessed the immunoSEQ multiplex PCR reads with MiXCR, giving one entry per CDR3 protein. The sample yields about 150,000 distinct CDR3 sequences, about 94% seen once. The source material was CD8+ T cells from PBMCs. These receptors originate from a human donor with multiple sclerosis.

In its sample, this clonotype was seen once. This sequence joins TRBV28 and TRBJ1-6; D is undetermined. V was pared by 2 bases and J by 9 bases, with 11 bases between. Germline V CDR1 and CDR2: MDHEN, SYDVKM. This CDR3 is 14 amino acids long. CDR3 sequence reads: CASSLTTRGSPLHF. CDR3 sequence (DNA): TGTGCCAGCAGTTTAACGACGAGAGGTTCACCCCTCCACTTT. Full variable domain (outside the CDR3, taken from reference TRBV28 and TRBJ1-6): DVKVTQSSRYLVKRTGEKVFLECVQDMDHENMFWYRQDPGLGLRLIYFSYDVKMKEKGDIPEGYSVSREKKERFSLILESASTNQTSMYLCASSLTTRGSPLHFGNGTRLTVT.

This chain uses TRBV20-1 with TRBJ1-2, with 7 bases that match TRBD1. Germline V lookup: CDR1 DFQATT, CDR2 SNEGSKA (reference sequence). Losses at the gene ends were 4 bases for V and 1 base for J; bases not matched to a gene: 12. The CDR3 has 16 residues. Here the CDR3 DNA reads TGCAGTGCTACAGGTTCGGGACAGACGTTTAACTATGGCTACACCTTC. This codes for CSATGSGQTFNYGYTF.

The rearrangement joins TRBV5-1 to TRBJ1-1; 8 bases are shared with TRBD1. J gave up 7 bases and V 4 bases, and 9 bases lay outside the gene matches. This CDR3 spans 14 amino acids. Germline V gene data show CDR1 as SGHRS and CDR2 as YFSETQ. CDR3 sequence: CASSPRGPTGEAFF. The CDR3 DNA sequence: TGCGCCAGCAGCCCCAGGGGGCCCACCGGTGAAGCTTTCTTT. The full variable domain, completed using reference TRBV5-1 and TRBJ1-1, is KAGVTQTPRYLIKTRGQQVTLSCSPISGHRSVSWYQQTPGQGLQFLFEYFSETQRNKGNFPGRFSGRQFSNSRSEMNVSTLELGDSALYLCASSPRGPTGEAFFGQGTRLTVV.

This sequence joins TRBV2 and TRBJ2-3, with 13 bases lining up with TRBD2. The V and J ends lost 10 bases and 1 base, in that order; junction bases with no gene match: 5. The length of the CDR3 is 15 residues. The germline V gene encodes CDR1 SNHLY and CDR2 FYNNEI. Here the CDR3 DNA reads TGTGCCACCTGGACTAGCGGGGGACGCACAGATACGCAGTATTTT. Its translation is CATWTSGGRTDTQYF.

The rearrangement links TRBV29-1 to TRBJ1-4; TRBD1 is a possible D gene (5 bases). This CDR3 is built from 14 residues. Germline V gene sequence: CDR1 SQVTM, CDR2 ANQGSEA. The V gene lost 7 bases and the J gene lost 8 bases, with 20 bases spanning the gap. The CDR3 DNA is TGCAGCGCCTATATCATCGGGGCAGCGGAAAAACTGTTTTTT. Residues: CSAYIIGAAEKLFF.

The chain recombines TRBV27 with TRBJ1-5; the D is unclear. Trimming took off 6 bases at V and 2 bases at J, with 8 bases between the two ends. The CDR3 runs 13 residues. Per germline, CDR1 MNHEY and CDR2 SMNVEV (reference sequence). CDR3 DNA sequence: TGTGCCAGCAGACCTAGCCGCAATCAGCCCCAGCATTTT. This translates into CASRPSRNQPQHF.

This clonotype was observed a single time. The chain joins TRBV5-6 to TRBJ2-5, with D perhaps matching TRBD2 (5 bases). Germline V gene lookup returns CDR1 SGHDT and CDR2 YYEEEE. The CDR3 sequence is 14 residues long. V was pared by 4 bases and J by 2 bases, with 12 bases between. As DNA, the CDR3 is TGTGCCAGCAGCGTCGACTACCTACAAGAGACCCAGTACTTC. It specifies CASSVDYLQETQYF.

The chain has TRBV12-3 or TRBV12-4 and TRBJ1-6; perhaps TRBD1 as D (5 bases). The CDR3 length is 13 residues. V was shortened by 8 bases and J by 9 bases, with 14 bases between the two germline ends. The CDR3 DNA sequence: TGTGCCAGCGGTGTGGGGCTGGGTTCACCCCTCCACTTT. It translates to CASGVGLGSPLHF.

The chain links TRBV6-6 to TRBJ1-5; perhaps TRBD1 as D (6 bases). Trimming left V 2 bases short and J 6 bases short, with 11 bases between. The CDR3 is 14 residues long. Germline loops: CDR1 MNHNY, CDR2 SVGAGI (reference sequence). As DNA, the CDR3 is TGTGCCAGCAGTTACCAGGGGCGGACTCAGCCCCAGCATTTT. This gives the protein CASSYQGRTQPQHF.

The J gene is TRBJ2-3, the V gene TRBV13, with 9 bases fitting TRBD2. Unmatched junction bases numbered 7, after V lost 7 bases and J lost 5 bases. CDR1 PRHDT and CDR2 FYEKMQ come from the germline V gene (reference sequence). This CDR3 comprises 14 residues. The CDR3 sequence: CASTVLAGRDTQYF. CDR3 in DNA: TGTGCCAGCACCGTTCTAGCGGGAAGAGATACGCAGTATTTT. Using reference TRBV13 and TRBJ2-3 for the parts outside the CDR3, the full variable domain is AAGVIQSPRHLIKEKRETATLKCYPIPRHDTVYWYQQGPGQDPQFLISFYEKMQSDKGSIPDRFSAQQFSDYHSELNMSSLELGDSALYFCASTVLAGRDTQYFGPGTRLTVL.

This chain connects TRBV24-1 to TRBJ1-5; D might be TRBD1 (5 bases). CDR1 is KGHDR, CDR2 SFDVKD, per germline. The CDR3 extends over 14 amino acids. Deletions cut 4 bases from V and 1 base from J, with 7 bases between. CDR3 loop: CATSDYRSNQPQHF. For the CDR3, the DNA is TGTGCCACCAGTGACTACAGGAGCAATCAGCCCCAGCATTTT.

The chain has TRBV29-1 and TRBJ1-2; D gene ambiguous. Germline V lookup: CDR1 SQVTM, CDR2 ANQGSEA. The V end was cut by 8 bases, the J end by 8 bases, with 18 bases between. CDR3 length: 12 residues. CDR3 DNA sequence: TGCAGCCTCGCGGGGTCCCTGGTGGGCTACACCTTC. Protein: CSLAGSLVGYTF. The full variable domain, completed using reference TRBV29-1 and TRBJ1-2, is SAVISQKPSRDICQRGTSLTIQCQVDSQVTMMFWYRQQPGQSLTLIATANQGSEATYESGFVIDKFPISRPNLTFSTLTVSNMSPEDSSIYLCSLAGSLVGYTFGSGTRLTVV.

V gene TRBV20-1 combines with J gene TRBJ2-7; 8 bases align to TRBD1. CDR1 DFQATT and CDR2 SNEGSKA come from the germline V gene (reference sequence). This CDR3 has 14 amino acids. With V trimmed by 0 bases and J by 2 bases, 3 bases remained unmatched. This CDR3 reads CSARDPGGAYEQYF. As DNA, the CDR3 is TGCAGTGCTAGAGATCCAGGGGGCGCCTACGAGCAGTACTTC.

The chain joins TRBV30 to TRBJ1-1, with 9 bases matching TRBD1. In germline, CDR1 is GTSNPN, CDR2 SVGIG (reference sequence). The CDR3 contains 14 residues. V shed 4 bases, J shed 1 base, and the junction held 4 bases outside the gene matches. In nucleotides, the CDR3 is TGTGCCTGGAAAGAGGACAGGGGGAACACTGAAGCTTTCTTT. It yields the protein CAWKEDRGNTEAFF.

The chain joins TRBV30 to TRBJ1-5, with D perhaps TRBD1 (5 bases). V was clipped by 0 bases and J by 2 bases, with 11 bases between them. This CDR3 contains 15 residues. From germline, CDR1 is GTSNPN and CDR2 SVGIG (reference sequence). The CDR3 reads CAWSVRGRGNQPQHF. CDR3 DNA: TGTGCCTGGAGTGTACGGGGCAGGGGCAATCAGCCCCAGCATTTT.

The rearrangement joins TRBV9 to TRBJ1-1; D call uncertain. This CDR3 spans 14 amino acids. Germline CDR1 is SGDLS and CDR2 is YYNGEE. V was shortened by 0 bases and J by 2 bases, with 8 bases between the two germline ends. The CDR3 reads CASSVGYTNTEAFF. In DNA form, the CDR3 reads TGTGCCAGCAGCGTAGGGTACACCAACACTGAAGCTTTCTTT.

The V call is TRBV6-4, the J call TRBJ2-1, with 8 nucleotides matching TRBD1. This CDR3 comprises 15 residues. Per germline, CDR1 MRHNA and CDR2 SNTAGT. After removal of 5 bases from V and 6 bases from J, the junction contained 9 bases not matched to a gene. Here the CDR3 DNA reads TGTGCCAGCAGTTACGACAGGGGAGGCTCCAATGAGCAGTTCTTC. Translated, it gives CASSYDRGGSNEQFF.

This clonotype was counted a single time. This chain uses TRBV9 with TRBJ2-3, with 9 bases fitting TRBD2. Germline V gene data show CDR1 as SGDLS and CDR2 as YYNGEE. The CDR3 contains 15 residues. J was trimmed by 1 base and V by 3 bases; bases with no gene match: 3. In DNA form, the CDR3 reads TGTGCCAGCAGCGCGACTAGCGGCGGCACAGATACGCAGTATTTT. Translation gives CASSATSGGTDTQYF.

V usage is TRBV20-1 and J usage is TRBJ1-1, with 10 bases identical to TRBD1. The germline CDR1 and CDR2 sequences are DFQATT and SNEGSKA (reference sequence). This CDR3 has 19 amino acids. V trimming: 3 bases; J trimming: 0 bases; junction bases outside the gene matches: 16. The CDR3, as DNA: TGCAGTGCTAGGCCTCTTCTCTTTAGACAGGGGGCCATGAACACTGAAGCTTTCTTT. Translated, it gives CSARPLLFRQGAMNTEAFF.